This record covers a single T cell receptor beta chain. Its antigen is not known. Here immunoSEQ multiplex PCR was the method, and the copy in TCRdb shows in-frame clones only, minus some. The sample shows fewer than 150,000 clones, around 88% of them seen only once. This sample was included in a study of T cell responses to AZD1222 COVID-19 vaccine. Background on the study: Pooling of second doses given at about 4 or about 12 weeks was done. Study findings and constraints: Seropositivity was recorded at baseline in only 5 or 6 AZD1222 recipients. Two doses of AZD1222 preceded a rise in Spike-specific TCR breadth and depth. Females made up more of the donors, who were largely white British, and clonal diversity may have come out too low.

V was cut by 3 bases and J by 12 bases, with 14 bases left in between. Germline V gene lookup returns CDR1 LGHDT and CDR2 YNNKEL (reference sequence). CDR3 length equals 13 residues. The receptor was derived from an adult in good health. This chain connects TRBV3-1 (or the pseudogene TRBV3-2) to TRBJ1-4; D is undetermined. The starting material was peripheral blood, obtained on day 0 of AZD1222 vaccination. CDR3 in amino acids: CASSQLDTAELFF. The CDR3 coding sequence is TGTGCCAGCAGCCAGCTTGACACAGCGGAACTGTTTTTT.